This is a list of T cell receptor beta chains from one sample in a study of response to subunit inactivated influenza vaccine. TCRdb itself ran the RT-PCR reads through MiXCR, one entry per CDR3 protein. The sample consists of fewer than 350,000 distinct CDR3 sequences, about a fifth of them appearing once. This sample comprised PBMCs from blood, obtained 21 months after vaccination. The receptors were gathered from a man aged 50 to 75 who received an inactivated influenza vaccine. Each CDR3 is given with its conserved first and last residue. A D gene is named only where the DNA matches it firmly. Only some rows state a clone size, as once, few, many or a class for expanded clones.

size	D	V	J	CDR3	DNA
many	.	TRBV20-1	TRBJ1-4	CSAQGENEKLFF	TGCAGTGCCCAGGGAGAAAATGAAAAACTGTTTTTT
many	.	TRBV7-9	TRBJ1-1	CASSFSSLDSSTEAFF	TGTGCCAGCAGCTTTAGTAGCCTCGACAGCTCCACTGAAGCTTTCTTT
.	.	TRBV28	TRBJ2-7	CASSSVAGSSYEQYF	TGTGCCAGCAGTTCCGTAGCTGGCAGCTCCTACGAGCAGTACTTC
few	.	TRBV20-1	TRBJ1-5	CSAREGGRARNQPQHF	TGCAGTGCTAGAGAGGGGGGCAGGGCGAGGAATCAGCCCCAGCATTTT
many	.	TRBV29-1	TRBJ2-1	CSVPKPGHFYNEQFF	TGCAGCGTTCCCAAACCGGGACACTTCTACAATGAGCAGTTCTTC
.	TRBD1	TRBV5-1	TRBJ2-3	CASRPWGQGVDTQYF	TGCGCCAGCAGGCCCTGGGGACAGGGTGTAGATACGCAGTATTTT
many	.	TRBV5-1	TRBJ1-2	CASSGTLGGYTF	TGCGCCAGCTCCGGGACCCTCGGTGGCTACACCTTC
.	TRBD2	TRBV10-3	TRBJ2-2	CASSERDGELFF	TGTGCCTCCTCAGAGCGGGACGGGGAGCTGTTTTTT
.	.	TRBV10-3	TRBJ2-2	CAISESRYPGELFF	TGTGCCATCAGTGAGTCTCGGTATCCCGGGGAGCTGTTTTTT
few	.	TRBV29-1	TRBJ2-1	CSVRLTIRYDNEQFF	TGCAGCGTTAGGTTGACCATCAGATACGACAATGAGCAGTTCTTC
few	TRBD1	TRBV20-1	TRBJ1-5	CSAPLTGGDRPQHF	TGCAGTGCTCCGTTAACAGGGGGCGATAGGCCCCAGCATTTT
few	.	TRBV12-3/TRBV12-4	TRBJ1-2	CASRHPQRGYTF	TGTGCCAGCAGGCATCCCCAGAGAGGCTACACCTTC
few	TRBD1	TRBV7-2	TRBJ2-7	CASSLGTGNYEQYF	TGTGCCAGCAGCTTAGGGACAGGAAACTACGAGCAGTACTTC
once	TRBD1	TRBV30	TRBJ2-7	CAWKGANYEQYF	TGTGCCTGGAAGGGGGCAAACTACGAGCAGTACTTC
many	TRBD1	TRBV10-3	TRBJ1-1	CAISEAGGNTEAFF	TGTGCCATCAGTGAGGCAGGGGGGAACACTGAAGCTTTCTTT